This TCR beta chain derives from a study of blood T cells in healthy people across ages. The authors ran a second PCR of roughly 7 to 11 cycles using a sample-barcoded 5' primer and a J-beta primer mix. Researchers report that each sample yielded at least 2.5 million CDR3-containing paired-end reads. TCRdb fed the 5' RACE reads into MiXCR, producing one record per CDR3 protein. The sample comprises fewer than 2,000,000 distinct CDR3 sequences, roughly 30% of which are singletons, and over 9% rests with the top ten. Germline CDR1 and CDR2: MDHEN and SYDVKM. CDR3 length equals 16 residues. V gave up 7 bases and J gave up 5 bases, with 20 bases separating them. PBMCs were isolated at a quantity of at least 6 million per sample.

J is TRBJ1-4 and V is TRBV28, with a tentative D call TRBD1 (6 bases). Material: blood. This sequence originates from a woman in her thirties in good health. In nucleotides, the CDR3 is TGTGCCAGCAACATAAAGGGGGGACGGGGAAATGAAAAACTGTTTTTT. Amino acids: CASNIKGGRGNEKLFF.